One sample yielded the 10 T cell receptor beta chains listed below, sequenced in a study of shared clonotypes between healthy human individuals. Here immunoSEQ multiplex PCR was the method, and the copy in TCRdb shows in-frame clones only, minus some. The sample includes fewer than 1.6 million clones, around 98.5% of them seen just once. Specimen: naive CD4+ T cells sorted from blood. The sample's subset: CD45RA+ positively selected. All receptors derive from a man aged 25 to 45 in good health.

The V and J genes are TRBV6-5 and TRBJ2-1, with TRBD2 identical over 9 bases. The V gene's germline CDR1 is MNHEY and CDR2 SVGAGI. The V segment lost 10 bases and the J segment 5 bases; nucleotides outside the gene matches: 6. The CDR3 runs 13 residues. The CDR3 loop reads CATRRLADNEQFF. CDR3 sequence (DNA): TGTGCCACGAGGAGACTAGCGGACAATGAGCAGTTCTTC.

This chain uses TRBV18 with TRBJ2-2; D gene uncertain. Germline V gene sequence: CDR1 KGHSH, CDR2 LQKENI. CDR3 size: 11 residues. The ends were cut back, 6 bases at V and 6 bases at J, with 5 bases in the middle. The CDR3 DNA reads TGTGCCAGCTCCAAGTCCGGGGAGCTGTTTTTT. It yields the protein CASSKSGELFF.

This clone came up once. V is TRBV6-5 and J is TRBJ2-7; D is undetermined. Trimming took 2 bases from V and 4 from J, leaving 12 bases between them. Germline V gene lookup returns CDR1 MNHEY and CDR2 SVGAGI. CDR3 length: 14 residues. CDR3 sequence: CASSYGQNTYEQYF. The DNA for the CDR3 is TGTGCCAGCAGTTACGGGCAGAACACTTACGAGCAGTACTTC.

The V and J genes are TRBV6-5 and TRBJ1-1, with D unresolved. This CDR3 is 15 amino acids long. The germline V gene encodes CDR1 MNHEY and CDR2 SVGAGI. Trimming took off 6 bases at V and 4 bases at J, with 18 bases between the two ends. The CDR3: CASSLTTPPVTEAFF. The CDR3 bases are TGTGCCAGCAGCTTGACTACACCTCCGGTCACTGAAGCTTTCTTT.

J is TRBJ2-6 and V is TRBV13, with D tentatively TRBD2 (6 bases). This CDR3 is 17 amino acids long. CDR1 and CDR2 from the germline V gene are PRHDT and FYEKMQ (reference sequence). V was trimmed by 5 bases and J by 0 bases, leaving 14 bases between them. The CDR3 bases are TGTGCCAGCAGCCCCAGGGACTCTCTCTCTGGGGCCAACGTCCTGACTTTC. Its protein product is CASSPRDSLSGANVLTF.

This clone was seen once. V usage is TRBV27 and J usage is TRBJ2-2; D gene unclear. The germline V and J ends were trimmed by 6 bases and 3 bases, with 14 bases remaining between them. CDR3 length: 15 amino acids. Germline CDR1 reads MNHEY; CDR2 reads SMNVEV (reference sequence). DNA of the CDR3: TGTGCCAGCAGCCGCCCTTCTCTTTACACCGGGGAGCTGTTTTTT. It codes for CASSRPSLYTGELFF.

Worth noting for this clone: The same CDR3 arises from other DNA sequences in this sample as well. The chain uses TRBV5-1 and TRBJ2-7; the D gene is possibly TRBD1 (5 bases). CDR1 and CDR2 from the germline V gene are SGHRS and YFSETQ. The CDR3 sequence is 13 residues long. V lost 7 bases and J lost 1, with 12 bases in between. The CDR3 nucleotides are TGCGCCAGCTCAGGGCCGGCTTCCTACGAGCAGTACTTC. Translated, it gives CASSGPASYEQYF.

The chain employs TRBV29-1 and TRBJ2-5; 9 bases map to TRBD2. CDR1 and CDR2 (germline): SQVTM, ANQGSEA. This CDR3 comprises 13 residues. The V segment lost 4 bases and the J segment 5 bases; nucleotides outside the gene matches: 5. The CDR3 DNA reads as TGCAGCGTTGCAGCGGGAGGAGGCGAGACCCAGTACTTC. Amino acid sequence: CSVAAGGGETQYF. Complete variable domain (other parts from reference TRBV29-1 and TRBJ2-5): SAVISQKPSRDICQRGTSLTIQCQVDSQVTMMFWYRQQPGQSLTLIATANQGSEATYESGFVIDKFPISRPNLTFSTLTVSNMSPEDSSIYLCSVAAGGGETQYFGPGTRLLVL.

The rearrangement links TRBV6-5 to TRBJ1-2; the D is unclear. Trimming stripped 2 bases from V and 4 bases from J, with 14 bases between. There are 15 residues in the CDR3. Germline V CDR1 and CDR2: MNHEY, SVGAGI. CDR3 in DNA: TGTGCCAGCAGTTACGCCGGGCCCGAGAGCTATGGCTACACCTTC. Protein: CASSYAGPESYGYTF.

This clone was counted ten times or more. The chain has TRBV28 and TRBJ2-5; the match to TRBD1 covers 7 bases. CDR1 is MDHEN, CDR2 SYDVKM, per germline. The CDR3 extends over 15 amino acids. The trim removed 6 bases at V and 3 bases at J, leaving 10 bases unmatched. CDR3 nucleotides: TGTGCCAGCAGCCCACCGGAAGGGACAGAAGAGACCCAGTACTTC. It yields the protein CASSPPEGTEETQYF. Combining the CDR3 with reference TRBV28 and TRBJ2-5 gives the whole variable domain DVKVTQSSRYLVKRTGEKVFLECVQDMDHENMFWYRQDPGLGLRLIYFSYDVKMKEKGDIPEGYSVSREKKERFSLILESASTNQTSMYLCASSPPEGTEETQYFGPGTRLLVL.